This T cell receptor (beta chain) was documented in a study of cytomegalovirus exposure and HLA in healthy donors. This clone was found a few times. Germline CDR1 is SEHNR and CDR2 is FQNEAQ (reference sequence). The CDR3 loop spans 15 amino acids. The J segment lost 5 bases and the V segment lost 5 bases, leaving 11 bases of the junction unmatched. The study ran its PCR with 60 Vbeta and 13 Jbeta primers. This table comes from immunoSEQ multiplex PCR, and its TCRdb copy is limited to in-frame clones, with some not included. Of over 150,000 clones listed, 82% were seen once; the top ten hold around 6%.

The chain recombines TRBV7-9 with TRBJ2-7; TRBD2 aligns across 8 bases. The sample consisted of PBMCs. The clonotype originates from a woman between 45 and 65 years old in good health and CMV-seropositive. The CDR3 nucleotides read TGTGCCAGCAGCGTCGCCTCCGCGGGAGGCCACGAGCAGTACTTC. Residues: CASSVASAGGHEQYF.